Each of the 7 T cell receptor beta chains below was sequenced from the same sample in a study of blood T cell repertoires in COVID-19. TCRdb keeps only in-frame clones here, not all; method: immunoSEQ multiplex PCR. The table includes roughly 120,000 clones, less than 85% detected once. The source material was peripheral blood. The receptor source for this set is a woman older than 75 with acute or convalescent COVID-19.

V usage is TRBV4-1 and J usage is TRBJ2-1, with 10 nucleotides matching TRBD1. The J segment lost 6 bases and the V segment lost 4 bases, leaving 6 bases of the junction unmatched. Germline CDR1 reads MGHRA; CDR2 reads YSYEKL. The CDR3 length is 15 residues. This chain's CDR3 is CASSRGTGASNEQFF. The CDR3 DNA is TGCGCCAGCAGCCGTGGGACAGGGGCGAGCAATGAGCAGTTCTTC.

The chain is built from TRBV18 and TRBJ1-2; 7 positions agree with TRBD1. V was pared by 3 bases and J by 3 bases, with 1 base of the junction left unmatched. Germline CDR1 KGHSH, CDR2 LQKENI. There are 13 residues in the CDR3. Written as DNA, the CDR3 is TGTGCCAGCTCACCCGGGACAGACTATGGCTACACCTTC. Protein sequence: CASSPGTDYGYTF.

The gene calls are TRBV13 and TRBJ2-5, with D maybe TRBD2 (6 bases). Trimming removed 6 bases at V and 2 bases at J, with 16 bases between. Germline lookup yields CDR1 PRHDT and CDR2 FYEKMQ (reference sequence). This CDR3 spans 15 amino acids. DNA for the CDR3: TGTGCCAGCAGTCCACACCGGGACTTACAAGAGACCCAGTACTTC. Its protein is CASSPHRDLQETQYF.

The chain recombines TRBV7-2 with TRBJ2-7, with D tentatively TRBD1 (6 bases). CDR1 is SGHTA, CDR2 FQGNSA, per germline. CDR3 size: 15 residues. V shed 4 bases and J shed 4 bases, with 17 bases lying between them. The CDR3 sequence: CASSSATGAQYEQYF. The CDR3 bases are TGTGCCAGCAGCTCCGCGACAGGTGCGCAATACGAGCAGTACTTC.

Only a few counts were recorded for this clone. This chain uses TRBV10-3 with TRBJ1-5, with D possibly matching TRBD1 (6 bases). CDR3 length equals 15 residues. From germline, CDR1 is ENHRY and CDR2 SYGVKD. Trimming left V 2 bases short and J 6 bases short, with 14 bases between. The CDR3 DNA is TGTGCCATCAGTGAGGAGAGAGGGGGGGCTCAGCCCCAGCATTTT. Amino acid sequence: CAISEERGGAQPQHF.

The CDR3 is CASSRRTGAGTEAFF. CDR3 coding DNA: TGCGCCAGCAGCAGGCGGACGGGAGCGGGAACTGAAGCTTTCTTT. The rearrangement links TRBV5-1 to TRBJ1-1, with unresolved D. Trimming pared 4 bases from V and 5 bases from J, leaving 18 bases between. In germline, CDR1 is SGHRS, CDR2 YFSETQ. CDR3 length: 15 residues.

The chain links TRBV6-5 to TRBJ1-6, with D possibly being TRBD1 (5 bases). Between the trimmed V and J ends, which lost 7 bases and 8 bases, there was a span of 15 bases. The CDR3 consists of 14 residues. Germline CDR1 and CDR2: MNHEY and SVGAGI. The CDR3 DNA is TGTGCCAGCATGGGGCAGGTCCGGCATTCACCCCTCCACTTT. Its protein product is CASMGQVRHSPLHF.